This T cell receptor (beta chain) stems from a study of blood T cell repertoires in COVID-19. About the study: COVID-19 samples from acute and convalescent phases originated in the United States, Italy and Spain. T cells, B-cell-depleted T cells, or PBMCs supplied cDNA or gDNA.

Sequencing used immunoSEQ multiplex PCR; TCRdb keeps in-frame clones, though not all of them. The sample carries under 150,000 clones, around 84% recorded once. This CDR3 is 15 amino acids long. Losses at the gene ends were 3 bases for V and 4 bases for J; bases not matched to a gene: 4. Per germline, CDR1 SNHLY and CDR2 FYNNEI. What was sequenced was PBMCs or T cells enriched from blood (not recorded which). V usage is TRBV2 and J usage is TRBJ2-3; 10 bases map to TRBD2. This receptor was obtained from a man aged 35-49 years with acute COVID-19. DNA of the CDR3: TGTGCCAGCAGTGAGGGGACTAGCGCCTCAGATACGCAGTATTTT. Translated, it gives CASSEGTSASDTQYF.